Below are 30 T cell receptor beta chains sequenced from a single sample in a study of T-cell memory formation after mild COVID-19. Each CDR3 protein gets one entry after TCRdb re-called the 5' RACE reads with MiXCR. The data contain under 200,000 distinct CDR3 sequences, less than 40% of them singletons. Sequenced: PBMCs or a T cell subset sorted from them (not recorded which). The receptor set was obtained from an adult woman who had mild COVID-19 (a few samples of this study predate the infection). Cell type and time point are not known.

The gene calls are TRBV20-1 and TRBJ1-2; no definite D call. Trimming shortened V by 0 bases and J by 0 bases, and 5 bases separated the two germline ends. In germline, CDR1 is DFQATT, CDR2 SNEGSKA (reference sequence). The CDR3 spans 13 residues. The DNA of the CDR3 is TGCAGTGCTAGAGAGGCGACTAACTATGGCTACACCTTC. Its protein product is CSAREATNYGYTF.

Comments on this clonotype: A read error may produce the germline difference seen at one junction end. The chain joins TRBV19 to TRBJ2-4; D tentatively fits TRBD1 or TRBD2 (6 bases each). From germline, CDR1 is LNHDA and CDR2 SQIVND (reference sequence). The CDR3 is made up of 13 amino acids. The CDR3 bases are TGTGCAAGTAGTATAGGGGGGAGGAACATTCAGTACTTC. Encoded protein: CASSIGGRNIQYF.

This clonotype was detected a few times. The chain joins TRBV24-1 to TRBJ1-2, with D unresolved. The V end lost 0 bases, the J end lost 7 bases, and 2 bases lay between the germline ends. CDR3 length equals 11 residues. Germline V gene sequence: CDR1 KGHDR, CDR2 SFDVKD. CDR3 sequence: CATSDLTGYTF. In DNA form, the CDR3 reads TGTGCCACCAGTGATTTGACTGGCTACACCTTC.

This clonotype was observed a few times. The CDR3 does not end in the conserved phenylalanine or tryptophan, so this is likely a read error. This chain connects TRBV27 to TRBJ2-1, with 7 positions matching TRBD2. CDR1 MNHEY and CDR2 SMNVEV come from the germline V gene (reference sequence). The CDR3 loop spans 16 amino acids. V shed 7 bases, J shed 0 bases, and the junction held 9 bases outside the gene matches. CDR3 DNA: TGTGCCAGCACCCTGACCCGCGGGGGCTCCTACAATGAGCAGTTCCTC. Translating it yields CASTLTRGGSYNEQFL.

The chain carries TRBV5-4 and TRBJ2-7; D might be TRBD2 (6 bases). The CDR3 is 14 residues long. With 0 bases removed from V and 5 bases from J, the gap between germline ends came to 12 bases. CDR1 is SGHNT and CDR2 is YYREEE in the germline V gene (reference sequence). CDR3 bases: TGTGCCAGCAGCTTGGATGCCGGGAGTAACGAGCAGTACTTC. This sequence encodes CASSLDAGSNEQYF. Filled out from reference TRBV5-4 and TRBJ2-7, the complete variable domain reads ETGVTQSPTHLIKTRGQQVTLRCSSQSGHNTVSWYQQALGQGPQFIFQYYREEENGRGNFPPRFSGLQFPNYSSELNVNALELDDSALYLCASSLDAGSNEQYFGPGTRLTVT.

This chain uses TRBV3-1 with TRBJ1-5; possible D gene TRBD1, 6 bases. The CDR3 totals 15 residues. The V end lost 0 bases, the J end lost 5 bases, and 11 bases lay between the germline ends. Germline CDR1 is LGHDT and CDR2 is YNNKEL (reference sequence). Here the CDR3 DNA reads TGTGCCAGCAGCCAAGATTCAGGGGTCGATCAGCCCCAGCATTTT. Translation gives CASSQDSGVDQPQHF.

This clonotype was counted only a few times. The chain is built from TRBV24-1 and TRBJ2-1; D unclear. The CDR3 is 15 residues long. The germline gives CDR1 KGHDR, CDR2 SFDVKD. The V end lost 3 bases, the J end lost 6 bases, and 14 bases lay between the germline ends. CDR3 nucleotide sequence: TGTGCCACCAGTGATGCCGAAGTAGGAATCAATGAGCAGTTCTTC. Translation gives CATSDAEVGINEQFF.

The rearrangement links TRBV7-2 to TRBJ2-7, with 7 bases lining up with TRBD1. V was pared by 5 bases and J by 0 bases, with 4 bases of the junction left unmatched. This CDR3 spans 14 amino acids. Germline V gives CDR1 SGHTA, CDR2 FQGNSA. CDR3 coding DNA: TGTGCCAGCAGCCGGACAGGACTCTCCTACGAGCAGTACTTC. Translation: CASSRTGLSYEQYF. The variable domain in full, completed from reference TRBV7-2 and TRBJ2-7, reads GAGVSQSPSNKVTEKGKDVELRCDPISGHTALYWYRQSLGQGLEFLIYFQGNSAPDKSGLPSDRFSAERTGGSVSTLTIQRTQQEDSAVYLCASSRTGLSYEQYFGPGTRLTVT.

This sequence joins TRBV6-6 and TRBJ1-2; the D is unclear. This CDR3 is built from 14 residues. V was trimmed by 6 bases and J by 0 bases, leaving 11 bases between them. Germline CDR1 MNHNY, CDR2 SVGAGI (reference sequence). Here the CDR3 reads CASREDPPNYGYTF. CDR3 nucleotide sequence: TGTGCCAGCAGAGAAGACCCTCCTAACTATGGCTACACCTTC.

This clonotype was counted between two and nine times. The chain recombines TRBV11-2 with TRBJ2-5, with 14 bases identical to TRBD2. Germline V lookup: CDR1 SGHAT, CDR2 FQNNGV. The ends lost 4 bases at V and 14 bases at J; junction bases unmatched: 18. The CDR3 runs 17 residues. This CDR3 is CASSSVAAGLAGETPYF. The CDR3, as DNA: TGTGCCAGCAGCTCAGTGGCCGCGGGACTAGCGGGAGAAACCCCCTACTTC. The entire variable domain, with the rest obtained from reference TRBV11-2 and TRBJ2-5, is as follows: EAGVAQSPRYKIIEKRQSVAFWCNPISGHATLYWYQQILGQGPKLLIQFQNNGVVDDSQLPKDRFSAERLKGVDSTLKIQPAKLEDSAVYLCASSSVAAGLAGETPYFGPGTRLLVL.

The rearrangement uses TRBV5-1 and TRBJ2-3, with a weak D call TRBD2 (6 bases). Germline-derived CDR1 and CDR2 are SGHRS and YFSETQ. CDR3 length equals 15 residues. V was shortened by 5 bases and J by 5 bases, with 18 bases between the two germline ends. The CDR3 DNA reads as TGCGCCAGCAGTCCGCCCGGGGGTCAGGGAGATACGCAGTATTTT. Translated, it gives CASSPPGGQGDTQYF.

The chain carries TRBV19 and TRBJ2-7; TRBD1 matches at 8 bases. V shed 6 bases, J shed 1 base, and the junction held 2 bases outside the gene matches. Germline lookup yields CDR1 LNHDA and CDR2 SQIVND (reference sequence). The CDR3 sequence is 13 residues long. Here the CDR3 DNA reads TGTGCCAGTAGACGACAGGGGTCCTACGAGCAGTACTTC. It is translated as CASRRQGSYEQYF.

This clonotype occurred a few times. J is TRBJ2-7 and V is TRBV29-1; possibly TRBD1 for D (7 bases). This CDR3 is 13 amino acids long. V dropped 2 bases and J dropped 1 base, with 9 bases sitting between them. Germline CDR1 reads SQVTM; CDR2 reads ANQGSEA. CDR3 DNA sequence: TGCAGCGTTGAACAGGGGGGATCCTACGAGCAGTACTTC. The encoded protein is CSVEQGGSYEQYF.

The chain carries TRBV15 and TRBJ2-3, with 12 bases fitting TRBD2. The CDR3 sequence is 16 residues long. The V and J ends lost 5 bases and 5 bases, in that order; junction bases with no gene match: 8. Per the germline V gene, CDR1 is LNHNV and CDR2 is YYDKDF (reference sequence). The CDR3: CATSSGLAGNLDTQYF. CDR3 DNA: TGTGCCACCAGCTCCGGACTAGCGGGGAACTTAGATACGCAGTATTTT. Based on the CDR3 plus reference TRBV15 and TRBJ2-3, the full variable domain is DAMVIQNPRYQVTQFGKPVTLSCSQTLNHNVMYWYQQKSSQAPKLLFHYYDKDFNNEADTPDNFQSRRPNTSFCFLDIRSPGLGDTAMYLCATSSGLAGNLDTQYFGPGTRLTVL.

This clonotype was seen only a few times. The rearrangement uses TRBV6-5 and TRBJ1-3; D not resolved. CDR1 is MNHEY, CDR2 SVGAGI, per germline. The CDR3 totals 14 residues. V was cut by 6 bases and J by 0 bases, with 9 bases left in between. CDR3: CASRRAHSGNTIYF. The CDR3 region has the DNA TGTGCCAGCAGGAGGGCCCACTCTGGAAACACCATATATTTT.

The genes are TRBV7-2 and TRBJ2-3; tentatively, D is TRBD2 (6 bases). Germline V gene sequence: CDR1 SGHTA, CDR2 FQGNSA. The CDR3 has 14 residues. V shed 3 bases and J shed 3 bases, with 10 bases lying between them. CDR3 region: CASSFGSSTDTQYF. CDR3 nucleotides: TGTGCCAGCAGCTTCGGGAGTTCTACAGATACGCAGTATTTT.

CDR3 DNA sequence: TGTGCCAGCAGTCCTCAGGGAAATGAGCAGTTCTTC. Amino acid sequence: CASSPQGNEQFF. The chain recombines TRBV12-3 or TRBV12-4 with TRBJ2-1, with a tentative D call TRBD1 (5 bases). The ends were cut back, 5 bases at V and 7 bases at J, with 9 bases in the middle. The CDR3 is 12 amino acids.

V gene TRBV12-3 or TRBV12-4 combines with J gene TRBJ1-1; possible D gene TRBD1, 5 bases. CDR3 length: 14 amino acids. Trimming removed 3 bases at V and 4 bases at J, with 12 bases between. CDR3 DNA: TGTGCCAGCAGTTTCGTTCGGGGACGCACTGAAGCTTTCTTT. It specifies CASSFVRGRTEAFF.

This clonotype appeared a few times. The chain uses TRBV20-1 and TRBJ1-1, with TRBD1 as a possible D gene (5 bases). Germline lookup yields CDR1 DFQATT and CDR2 SNEGSKA (reference sequence). The CDR3 totals 13 residues. Trimming stripped 5 bases from V and 1 base from J, with 11 bases between. Written as DNA, the CDR3 is TGCAGTGCTTGGGGACGGTGGAACACTGAAGCTTTCTTT. As protein: CSAWGRWNTEAFF.

The chain recombines TRBV20-1 with TRBJ1-1; D is perhaps TRBD1 (5 bases). Per germline, CDR1 DFQATT and CDR2 SNEGSKA (reference sequence). The CDR3 is made up of 15 amino acids. Trimming stripped 1 base from V and 4 bases from J, with 16 bases between. CDR3 loop: CSARAGSDGGTEAFF. The CDR3 bases are TGCAGTGCTAGAGCTGGGAGTGATGGGGGCACTGAAGCTTTCTTT.

V usage is TRBV4-2 and J usage is TRBJ2-3; 10 bases fit TRBD2. The trim removed 0 bases at V and 4 bases at J, leaving 16 bases unmatched. This CDR3 is 20 amino acids long. Looked up from germline, CDR1 is LGHNA and CDR2 is YNFKEQ. The DNA for the CDR3 is TGTGCCAGCAGCCAAGATAGGACCAGCGGGAGGGGGTTGGGGGCAGATACGCAGTATTTT. Its protein product is CASSQDRTSGRGLGADTQYF.

This clonotype came up a few times. The chain joins TRBV6-4 to TRBJ2-3; 14 nucleotides line up with TRBD2. Trimming took 3 bases from V and 4 from J; bases not matched to a gene: 0. Germline V gene data show CDR1 as MRHNA and CDR2 as SNTAGT. The CDR3 contains 15 residues. The CDR3 nucleotides are TGTGCCAGCAGTGAGACTAGCGGGAGGGCAGATACGCAGTATTTT. Protein: CASSETSGRADTQYF.

Turning to this clonotype: An end of the junction does not agree with germline; a read error may underlie this. For the CDR3, the DNA is TGTGCCAGCAGTTTAGCAGCGGCTAACGAAAAACTGTTTTTT. Its translation: CASSLAAANEKLFF. The V gene is TRBV27, the J gene TRBJ1-4; D is unresolved. Germline CDR1 is MNHEY and CDR2 is SMNVEV (reference sequence). CDR3 length: 14 residues.

This clonotype was detected only once. The CDR3 loop is CASSRALDDEQYF. CDR3 nucleotide sequence: TGCGCCAGCTCCCGGGCCTTGGACGACGAGCAGTACTTC. The chain recombines TRBV4-3 with TRBJ2-7; D is unclear. Germline V gene data show CDR1 as LGHNA and CDR2 as YSLEER. The CDR3 runs 13 residues. Trimming removed 8 bases from V and 5 bases from J, with 16 bases in between.

The V and J genes are TRBV15 and TRBJ2-7; D gene uncertain. Germline-derived CDR1 and CDR2 are LNHNV and YYDKDF (reference sequence). CDR3 length: 11 amino acids. V shed 5 bases and J shed 3 bases, with 5 bases lying between them. CDR3 nucleotide sequence: TGTGCCACCAGCGATGGCTACGAGCAGTACTTC. This gives the protein CATSDGYEQYF.

Here the CDR3 reads CASSFSFRDTQYF. As DNA, the CDR3 is TGTGCCAGCAGCTTCTCCTTCCGGGATACGCAGTATTTT. The chain carries TRBV5-5 and TRBJ2-3, with D hard to call. V was cut by 2 bases and J by 6 bases, with 10 bases left in between. Germline CDR1 and CDR2: SGHKS and YYEKEE (reference sequence). The CDR3 covers 13 residues.

The chain links TRBV5-1 to TRBJ2-2; the match to TRBD1 covers 11 bases. The V and J ends lost 3 bases and 4 bases, in that order; junction bases with no gene match: 2. Germline V gives CDR1 SGHRS, CDR2 YFSETQ. This CDR3 is built from 15 residues. The DNA of the CDR3 is TGCGCCAGCAGCTGGACAGGGGGCAGCACCGGGGAGCTGTTTTTT. This codes for CASSWTGGSTGELFF. The full variable domain, its missing parts supplied by reference TRBV5-1 and TRBJ2-2, is KAGVTQTPRYLIKTRGQQVTLSCSPISGHRSVSWYQQTPGQGLQFLFEYFSETQRNKGNFPGRFSGRQFSNSRSEMNVSTLELGDSALYLCASSWTGGSTGELFFGEGSRLTVL.

This sequence joins TRBV6-5 and TRBJ2-3, with D possibly matching TRBD2 (6 bases). The ends were cut back, 4 bases at V and 0 bases at J, with 20 bases in the middle. The CDR3 length is 18 residues. CDR1 is MNHEY and CDR2 is SVGAGI in the germline V gene. CDR3 region: CASSSDVVSGHSTDTQYF. CDR3 sequence (DNA): TGTGCCAGCAGTTCTGACGTGGTGAGCGGGCATAGCACAGATACGCAGTATTTT.

This clonotype was observed a few times. This chain links TRBV3-1 with TRBJ1-4; no clear D. Trimming removed 0 bases at V and 12 bases at J, with 8 bases between. This CDR3 has 12 residues. The germline gives CDR1 LGHDT, CDR2 YNNKEL (reference sequence). The CDR3 sequence: CASSQDGGELFF. The CDR3 DNA reads as TGTGCCAGCAGCCAAGACGGCGGGGAACTGTTTTTT.

The chain couples TRBV6-5 to TRBJ1-2, with D possibly TRBD1 on 6 matching bases. This CDR3 region has 14 residues. Trimming removed 0 bases at V and 4 bases at J, with 9 bases between. Germline CDR1 and CDR2: MNHEY and SVGAGI. The CDR3, as DNA: TGTGCCAGCAGTTACTCAGGGGGGAGCTATGGCTACACCTTC. Translation: CASSYSGGSYGYTF.